The text below deals with one TCR beta chain. Germline-derived CDR1 and CDR2 are KGHSH and LQKENI. J gave up 13 bases and V 2 bases, and 6 bases lay outside the gene matches. There are 14 residues in the CDR3. The record originates from a study of control samples from healthy donors and cancer patients. This table comes from immunoSEQ multiplex PCR, and its TCRdb copy is limited to in-frame clones, with some not included. The sample contains about 160,000 clones, around 96% of which appear only once. This receptor was obtained from a woman between 35 and 50 years old in good health. The sequencing input was blood. The chain carries TRBV18 and TRBJ2-5, with 14 bases matching TRBD2. In nucleotides, the CDR3 is TGTGCCAGCTCACCAGCCGGGACTAGCGGGGGCGTGTACTTC. This encodes CASSPAGTSGGVYF.